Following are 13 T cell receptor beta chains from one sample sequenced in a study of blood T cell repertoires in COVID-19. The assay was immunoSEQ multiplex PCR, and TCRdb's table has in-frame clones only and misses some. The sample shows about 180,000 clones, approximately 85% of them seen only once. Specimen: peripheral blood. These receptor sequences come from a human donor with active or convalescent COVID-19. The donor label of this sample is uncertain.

CDR3 amino acids: CASSPGPGDGYTF. CDR3 coding DNA: TGTGCCAGCAGCCCCGGGCCAGGGGACGGCTACACCTTC. The V call is TRBV7-2, the J call TRBJ1-2; tentatively, D is TRBD1 (6 bases). The V gene lost 5 bases and the J gene lost 8 bases, with 15 bases spanning the gap. Germline V CDR1 and CDR2: SGHTA, FQGNSA. This CDR3 comprises 13 residues.

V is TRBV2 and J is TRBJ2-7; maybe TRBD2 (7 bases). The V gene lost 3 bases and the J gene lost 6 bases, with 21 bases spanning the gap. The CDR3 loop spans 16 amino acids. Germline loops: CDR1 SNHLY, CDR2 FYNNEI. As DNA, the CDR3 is TGTGCCAGCAGTGAGCGGGGGCAAAACCAAGGTAGCGAGCAGTACTTC. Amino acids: CASSERGQNQGSEQYF.

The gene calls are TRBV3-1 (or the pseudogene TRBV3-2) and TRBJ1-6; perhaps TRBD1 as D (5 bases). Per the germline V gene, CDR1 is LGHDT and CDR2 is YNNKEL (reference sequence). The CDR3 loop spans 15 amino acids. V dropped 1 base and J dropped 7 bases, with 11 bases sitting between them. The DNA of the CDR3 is TGTGCCAGCAGCCAAGTCGGGGGGAGCAATTCACCCCTCCACTTT. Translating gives CASSQVGGSNSPLHF.

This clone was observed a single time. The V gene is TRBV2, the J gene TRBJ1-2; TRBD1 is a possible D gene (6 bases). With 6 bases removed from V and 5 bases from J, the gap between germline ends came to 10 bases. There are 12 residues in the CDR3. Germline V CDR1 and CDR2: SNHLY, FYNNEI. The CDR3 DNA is TGTGCCAGCAGGCTAACAGGGTATGGCTACACCTTC. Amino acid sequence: CASRLTGYGYTF.

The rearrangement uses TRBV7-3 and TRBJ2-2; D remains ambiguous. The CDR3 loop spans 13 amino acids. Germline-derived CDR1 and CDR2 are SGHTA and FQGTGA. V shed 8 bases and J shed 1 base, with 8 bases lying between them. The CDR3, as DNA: TGTGCCAGCGGGCAGATGAACACCGGGGAGCTGTTTTTT. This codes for CASGQMNTGELFF.

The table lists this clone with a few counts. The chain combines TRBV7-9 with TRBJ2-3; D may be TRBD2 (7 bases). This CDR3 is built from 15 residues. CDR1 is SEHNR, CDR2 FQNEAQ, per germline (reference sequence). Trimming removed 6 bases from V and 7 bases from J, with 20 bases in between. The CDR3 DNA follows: TGTGCCAGCAGGAAGGAGGGGGAGGGGAGTTATACGCAGTATTTT. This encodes CASRKEGEGSYTQYF.

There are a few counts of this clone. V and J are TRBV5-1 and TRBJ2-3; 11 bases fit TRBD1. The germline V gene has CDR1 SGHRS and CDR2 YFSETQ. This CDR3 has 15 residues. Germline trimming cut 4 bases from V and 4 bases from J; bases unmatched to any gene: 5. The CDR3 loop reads CASSNGQGASDTQYF. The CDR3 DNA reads TGCGCCAGCAGCAACGGACAGGGGGCCTCAGATACGCAGTATTTT. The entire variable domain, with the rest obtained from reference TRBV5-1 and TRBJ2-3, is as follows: KAGVTQTPRYLIKTRGQQVTLSCSPISGHRSVSWYQQTPGQGLQFLFEYFSETQRNKGNFPGRFSGRQFSNSRSEMNVSTLELGDSALYLCASSNGQGASDTQYFGPGTRLTVL.

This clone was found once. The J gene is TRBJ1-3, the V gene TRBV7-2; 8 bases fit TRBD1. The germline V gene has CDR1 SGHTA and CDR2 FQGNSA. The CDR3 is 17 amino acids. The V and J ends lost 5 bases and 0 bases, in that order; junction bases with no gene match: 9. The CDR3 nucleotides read TGTGCCAGCAGCCCTGACAGGGGTCCTTACTCTGGAAACACCATATATTTT. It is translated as CASSPDRGPYSGNTIYF.

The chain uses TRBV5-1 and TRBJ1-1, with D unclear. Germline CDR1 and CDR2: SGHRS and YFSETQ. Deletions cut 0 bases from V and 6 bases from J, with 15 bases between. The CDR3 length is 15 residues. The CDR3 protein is CASSLAGGVSAEAFF. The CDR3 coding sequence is TGCGCCAGCAGCTTGGCAGGCGGGGTGAGCGCTGAAGCTTTCTTT.

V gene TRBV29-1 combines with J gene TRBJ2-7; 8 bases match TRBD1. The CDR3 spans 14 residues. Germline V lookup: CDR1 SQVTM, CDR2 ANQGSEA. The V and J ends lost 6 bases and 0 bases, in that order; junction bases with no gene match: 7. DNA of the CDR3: TGCAGCGTCGCCGGGACAGGTAACTCCTACGAGCAGTACTTC. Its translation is CSVAGTGNSYEQYF.

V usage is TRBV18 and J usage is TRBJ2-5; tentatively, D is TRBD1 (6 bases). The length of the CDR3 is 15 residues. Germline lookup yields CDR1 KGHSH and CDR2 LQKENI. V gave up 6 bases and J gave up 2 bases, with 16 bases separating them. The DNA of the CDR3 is TGTGCCAGCTCCCCCACGAAGGGGGTACAAGAGACCCAGTACTTC. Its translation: CASSPTKGVQETQYF.

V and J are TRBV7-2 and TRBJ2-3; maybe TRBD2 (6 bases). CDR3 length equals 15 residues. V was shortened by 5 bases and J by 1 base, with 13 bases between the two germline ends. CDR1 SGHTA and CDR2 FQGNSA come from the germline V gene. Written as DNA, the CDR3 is TGTGCCAGCAGCCCGCGGACGGGGGGCACAGATACGCAGTATTTT. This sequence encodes CASSPRTGGTDTQYF.

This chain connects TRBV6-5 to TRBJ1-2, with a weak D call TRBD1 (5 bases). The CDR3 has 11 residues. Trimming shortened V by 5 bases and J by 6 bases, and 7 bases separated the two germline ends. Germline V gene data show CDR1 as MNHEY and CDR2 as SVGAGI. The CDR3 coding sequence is TGTGCCAGCAGTCAGGGAAATGGCTACACCTTC. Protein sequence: CASSQGNGYTF.